Below, 19 T cell receptor beta chains from the same sample are listed, as sequenced in a study of beta chain features in type 1 diabetes. Study-wide findings and caveats: TCRB CDR3s were moderately but significantly shorter in Type 1 diabetes patients in all four CD4+ subsets.

Their antigens are not known. What was sequenced were expressed TCRB transcripts, since all of the isolated RNA had been reverse transcribed. The data were produced by immunoSEQ multiplex PCR, yet TCRdb's version contains in-frame clones alone and is incomplete. The sample consists of approximately 170,000 clones, 7.5% to 8.5% of them appearing once. Sequencing was performed on central memory CD4+ T cells from blood. These receptors were obtained from a young man with type 1 diabetes.

This clone turned up a few times. The chain combines TRBV18 with TRBJ1-1, with D possibly matching TRBD1 (5 bases). The CDR3 loop spans 14 amino acids. The germline CDR1 and CDR2 sequences are KGHSH and LQKENI. Between the trimmed V and J ends, which lost 6 bases and 1 base, there was a span of 12 bases. CDR3 in DNA: TGTGCCAGCTCGTCACAGGAGAAGAACACTGAAGCTTTCTTT. Encoded protein: CASSSQEKNTEAFF.

This clone occurred many times. The chain carries TRBV10-3 and TRBJ1-2; no clear D. This CDR3 has 14 residues. Looked up from germline, CDR1 is ENHRY and CDR2 is SYGVKD. Trimming stripped 7 bases from V and 5 bases from J, with 17 bases between. The CDR3 sequence is CAITIGVPFYGYTF. Here the CDR3 DNA reads TGTGCCATCACCATCGGGGTTCCCTTTTATGGCTACACCTTC.

This chain links TRBV5-1 with TRBJ1-1; D uncertain. Germline lookup yields CDR1 SGHRS and CDR2 YFSETQ. Trimming left V 4 bases short and J 3 bases short, with 4 bases between. This CDR3 spans 11 amino acids. CDR3: CASSLDTEAFF. The CDR3 coding sequence is TGCGCCAGCAGCCTTGACACTGAAGCTTTCTTT.

Only one count was recorded for this clone. The chain combines TRBV13 with TRBJ2-2; a weak D match, TRBD2 (6 bases). Germline V gives CDR1 PRHDT, CDR2 FYEKMQ (reference sequence). V shed 7 bases and J shed 1 base, with 16 bases lying between them. The CDR3 has 16 residues. The CDR3 is CASTEGGRVNTGELFF. CDR3 sequence (DNA): TGTGCCAGCACCGAGGGAGGAAGGGTGAACACCGGGGAGCTGTTTTTT.

The chain uses TRBV2 and TRBJ2-1; 11 positions match TRBD2. Germline-derived CDR1 and CDR2 are SNHLY and FYNNEI. Unmatched junction bases numbered 3, after V lost 4 bases and J lost 7 bases. This CDR3 has 14 residues. CDR3 loop: CASSGTSGSNEQFF. Written as DNA, the CDR3 is TGTGCCAGCAGTGGGACTAGCGGGTCTAATGAGCAGTTCTTC.

The chain joins TRBV6-4 to TRBJ2-3, with 9 nucleotides matching TRBD2. Trimming cost V 0 bases and J 2 bases; bases outside gene matches: 6. Germline CDR1 MRHNA, CDR2 SNTAGT. This CDR3 is 17 amino acids long. The CDR3 DNA reads as TGTGCCAGCAGTGACTCCGCTAGCGGGACCTACACAGATACGCAGTATTTT. Translation: CASSDSASGTYTDTQYF.

This chain connects TRBV5-1 to TRBJ1-4; D is perhaps TRBD1 (5 bases). The CDR3 sequence is 14 residues long. Trimming shortened V by 1 base and J by 8 bases, and 12 bases separated the two germline ends. Germline CDR1 and CDR2: SGHRS and YFSETQ. The CDR3 is CASSLRGGGEKLFF. CDR3 in DNA: TGCGCCAGCAGCTTGAGAGGCGGGGGGGAAAAACTGTTTTTT.

The CDR3 reads CASLLTVGQHNSPLHF. CDR3 DNA sequence: TGTGCCAGCCTTCTTACCGTGGGACAACATAATTCACCCCTCCACTTT. The V call is TRBV6-6, the J call TRBJ1-6; D possibly corresponds to TRBD1 (6 bases). In germline, CDR1 is MNHNY, CDR2 SVGAGI (reference sequence). V lost 8 bases and J 5 bases, leaving 19 bases between the germline ends. This CDR3 contains 16 residues.

The V and J genes are TRBV5-1 and TRBJ2-7; perhaps TRBD1 as D (8 bases). Germline loops: CDR1 SGHRS, CDR2 YFSETQ. This CDR3 spans 15 amino acids. The germline V and J ends were trimmed by 7 bases and 3 bases, with 20 bases remaining between them. Here the CDR3 reads CASRPGGTGGYEQYF. Written as DNA, the CDR3 is TGCGCCAGCCGCCCAGGGGGCACGGGGGGCTACGAGCAGTACTTC. Supplemented by reference TRBV5-1 and TRBJ2-7, the full variable domain reads KAGVTQTPRYLIKTRGQQVTLSCSPISGHRSVSWYQQTPGQGLQFLFEYFSETQRNKGNFPGRFSGRQFSNSRSEMNVSTLELGDSALYLCASRPGGTGGYEQYFGPGTRLTVT.

This clone was observed a handful of times. The rearrangement links TRBV30 to TRBJ2-7, with 9 bases fitting TRBD2. This CDR3 is 13 amino acids long. From germline, CDR1 is GTSNPN and CDR2 SVGIG (reference sequence). The V gene end was trimmed by 5 bases and the J gene end by 2 bases; junction bases not matched to a gene: 4. Written as DNA, the CDR3 is TGTGCCTGGGTCCCTAGCGGGACCTACGAGCAGTACTTC. This encodes CAWVPSGTYEQYF.

Only a few counts were recorded for this clone. The V call is TRBV15, the J call TRBJ2-7; TRBD1 agrees at 9 bases. The CDR3 runs to 18 residues. The V gene's germline CDR1 is LNHNV and CDR2 YYDKDF (reference sequence). Trimming at V came to 3 bases and at J to 0 bases, leaving 12 bases not matched to a gene. The CDR3 coding sequence is TGTGCCACCAGCAGTCCGGGGACAGGGTCCCGAAGCTCCTACGAGCAGTACTTC. Protein sequence: CATSSPGTGSRSSYEQYF. The full variable domain, in which reference TRBV15 and TRBJ2-7 provide the parts outside the CDR3, is DAMVIQNPRYQVTQFGKPVTLSCSQTLNHNVMYWYQQKSSQAPKLLFHYYDKDFNNEADTPDNFQSRRPNTSFCFLDIRSPGLGDTAMYLCATSSPGTGSRSSYEQYFGPGTRLTVT.

This clone appeared a few times. J is TRBJ2-3 and V is TRBV5-1; 10 bases align to TRBD1. Looked up from germline, CDR1 is SGHRS and CDR2 is YFSETQ. The CDR3 sequence is 15 residues long. V lost 4 bases, J lost 5 bases, and 7 bases stayed unmatched. CDR3 bases: TGCGCCAGCAGCGATCCGACAGGGGGCAAAGATACGCAGTATTTT. Protein product: CASSDPTGGKDTQYF.

The rearrangement uses TRBV4-3 and TRBJ2-5; 13 nucleotides align to TRBD2. CDR1 and CDR2 (germline): LGHNA, YSLEER. The CDR3 totals 16 residues. The trim removed 4 bases at V and 5 bases at J, leaving 7 bases unmatched. CDR3 in amino acids: CASSLGLAGDRETQYF. As DNA, the CDR3 is TGCGCCAGCAGCCTCGGACTAGCGGGGGATCGGGAGACCCAGTACTTC.

The rearrangement links TRBV4-2 to TRBJ2-6; TRBD2 agrees at 10 bases. With 4 bases clipped from V and 2 bases from J, the junction kept 8 bases outside the gene matches. Germline values: CDR1 LGHNA, CDR2 YNFKEQ. There are 18 residues in the CDR3. Here the CDR3 DNA reads TGTGCCAGCAGCCTAGAAAGCGGGAGGGGTACTGGGGCCAACGTCCTGACTTTC. Its translation is CASSLESGRGTGANVLTF.

This rearrangement joins TRBV6-6 to TRBJ2-3, with D perhaps TRBD2 (6 bases). The CDR3 is 14 amino acids. Germline CDR1 is MNHNY and CDR2 is SVGAGI (reference sequence). V lost 5 bases, J lost 2 bases, and 11 bases lay in between. In DNA form, the CDR3 reads TGTGCCAGCAGTCGCCGGGACTTCACAGATACGCAGTATTTT. Its protein product is CASSRRDFTDTQYF.

The CDR3 is CASLGQMSSYEQYF. CDR3 DNA sequence: TGTGCCAGTCTCGGACAGATGAGCTCCTACGAGCAGTACTTC. This chain connects TRBV2 to TRBJ2-7; D perhaps matches TRBD1 (6 bases). The CDR3 totals 14 residues. V shed 9 bases and J shed 0 bases, with 15 bases lying between them. CDR1 is SNHLY, CDR2 FYNNEI, per germline.

This clone was counted at least ten times. The chain employs TRBV7-2 and TRBJ1-5; a weak D match, TRBD1 (6 bases). Trimming removed 4 bases from V and 2 bases from J, with 12 bases in between. The V gene's germline CDR1 is SGHTA and CDR2 FQGNSA. The CDR3 sequence is 15 residues long. The chain's CDR3 is CASSYRVSGNQPQHF. The CDR3 DNA reads TGTGCCAGCAGCTACAGGGTCTCGGGCAATCAGCCCCAGCATTTT.

This clone has a single count. The chain links TRBV18 to TRBJ2-1; 7 bases match TRBD2. From germline, CDR1 is KGHSH and CDR2 LQKENI. The CDR3 consists of 16 residues. The V gene end was trimmed by 2 bases and the J gene end by 0 bases; junction bases not matched to a gene: 4. The DNA of the CDR3 is TGTGCCAGCTCACCAATGACTAGCTTCTCCTACAATGAGCAGTTCTTC. It is translated as CASSPMTSFSYNEQFF.

This chain joins TRBV27 and TRBJ1-2; 7 bases are shared with TRBD1. With 3 bases clipped from V and 2 bases from J, the junction kept 6 bases outside the gene matches. CDR1 is MNHEY and CDR2 is SMNVEV in the germline V gene (reference sequence). CDR3 size: 15 residues. CDR3 DNA sequence: TGTGCCAGCAGTTTTAGGGCAGGGGGAAACTATGGCTACACCTTC. Encoded protein: CASSFRAGGNYGYTF.